A selection of T cell receptor beta chains follows, all from one sample in a study of blood T cell repertoires in COVID-19. Measured with immunoSEQ multiplex PCR; TCRdb has only the in-frame clones, and not every one. Of about 190,000 clones in the sample, approximately 79% were seen once. What was sequenced was peripheral blood. The receptors derive from a man aged 50 to 60 who had recovered from COVID-19. Both conserved end residues are part of each CDR3. The listing skips clone size in some rows; elsewhere it reads once, few, many or a size class.

CDR3: CASSGTADVYTF
J: TRBJ1-2
V: TRBV5-1
length: 12
size: NA

CDR3: CASSISRVAGLQETQYF
J: TRBJ2-5
V: TRBV19
length: 17
size: NA

CDR3: CASSGRGGTDTQYF
J: TRBJ2-3
V: TRBV9
length: 14
size: NA

CDR3: CASSYVVGREDTDTQYF
J: TRBJ2-3
V: TRBV7-9
length: 17
size: NA

CDR3: CASSLALGASTDTQYF
J: TRBJ2-3
V: TRBV5-1
length: 16
size: NA

CDR3: CASRETAFLYNEQFF
J: TRBJ2-1
V: TRBV6-4
length: 15
size: NA

CDR3: CSARDEETQYF
J: TRBJ2-5
V: TRBV20-1
length: 11
size: NA

CDR3: CASSITDTQYF
J: TRBJ2-3
V: TRBV18
length: 11
size: NA

CDR3: CASSFGGFSTDTQYF
J: TRBJ2-3
V: TRBV13
length: 15
size: once

CDR3: CASSAATSGRAWEQYF
J: TRBJ2-7
V: TRBV6-2/TRBV6-3
length: 16
size: once

CDR3: CASSSKGINQPQHF
J: TRBJ1-5
V: TRBV6-2/TRBV6-3
length: 14
size: NA

CDR3: CASSQREGSYEQYF
J: TRBJ2-7
V: TRBV6-6
length: 14
size: NA

CDR3: CASSPRSLGQRPDTQYF
J: TRBJ2-3
V: TRBV9
length: 17
size: NA

CDR3: CAWSPSSLYGYTF
J: TRBJ1-2
V: TRBV30
length: 13
size: few

CDR3: CASSDYGRAMVDEQFF
J: TRBJ2-1
V: TRBV6-2/TRBV6-3
length: 16
size: few

CDR3: CASSLDGQGAYEQYF
J: TRBJ2-7
V: TRBV5-1
length: 15
size: NA

CDR3: CASSVGGGRQETQYF
J: TRBJ2-5
V: TRBV9
length: 15
size: few

CDR3: CAWSVGWAGEAFF
J: TRBJ1-1
V: TRBV30
length: 13
size: NA

CDR3: CASSANRVGTGELFF
J: TRBJ2-2
V: TRBV11-3
length: 15
size: NA

CDR3: CSVGIGLLSTDTQYF
J: TRBJ2-3
V: TRBV29-1
length: 15
size: NA

CDR3: CSASYSRRQSSGNTIYF
J: TRBJ1-3
V: TRBV20-1
length: 17
size: NA

CDR3: CAWTKQIQETQYF
J: TRBJ2-5
V: TRBV30
length: 13
size: NA

CDR3: CASSLSSLTGNTEAFF
J: TRBJ1-1
V: TRBV11-1
length: 16
size: NA

CDR3: CASSLAQGAQFF
J: TRBJ2-1
V: TRBV7-9
length: 12
size: NA

CDR3: CATSRGTENSPLHF
J: TRBJ1-6
V: TRBV15
length: 14
size: NA